What follows are 26 T cell receptor beta chains derived from one specimen sequenced in a study of cytomegalovirus exposure and HLA in healthy donors. 13 Jbeta primers and 60 Vbeta primers were used for the PCR. Produced via immunoSEQ multiplex PCR; TCRdb's table is partial and in-frame only. Found here are about 270,000 clones, just over 70% of them singletons; the top ten hold approximately 2.1%. Input material: PBMCs. The receptors originated from a female donor in good health and CMV-seronegative.

This clone was seen a handful of times. The V gene is TRBV6-1, the J gene TRBJ1-1; the D is unclear. Germline assignment: CDR1 MNHNS and CDR2 SASEGT. CDR3 length: 14 amino acids. Trimming stripped 7 bases from V and 0 bases from J, with 12 bases between. Here the CDR3 DNA reads TGTGCCAGCACAGCCAGGCACATGAACACTGAAGCTTTCTTT. Translating gives CASTARHMNTEAFF.

CDR3 in DNA: TGTGCCAGCAGCCCAAGGACAGGGATTAACTATGGCTACACCTTC. Protein product: CASSPRTGINYGYTF. The chain uses TRBV11-3 and TRBJ1-2; the match to TRBD1 covers 8 bases. Germline lookup yields CDR1 SGHNT and CDR2 YENEEA. CDR3 length: 15 residues. V dropped 5 bases and J dropped 1; count of bases not matched to a gene: 6. The full variable domain, completed using reference TRBV11-3 and TRBJ1-2, is EAGVVQSPRYKIIEKKQPVAFWCNPISGHNTLYWYLQNLGQGPELLIRYENEEAVDDSQLPKDRFSAERLKGVDSTLKIQPAELGDSAVYLCASSPRTGINYGYTFGSGTRLTVV.

The V gene is TRBV5-6, the J gene TRBJ1-5, with D maybe TRBD1 (5 bases). Germline values: CDR1 SGHDT, CDR2 YYEEEE. This CDR3 region has 15 residues. V was shortened by 2 bases and J by 4 bases, with 13 bases between the two germline ends. The CDR3 loop is CASSLRGEANQPQHF. CDR3 coding DNA: TGTGCCAGCAGCTTACGGGGGGAAGCAAATCAGCCCCAGCATTTT.

The chain uses TRBV7-9 and TRBJ1-2; D not resolved. CDR3 length: 12 amino acids. The germline CDR1 and CDR2 sequences are SEHNR and FQNEAQ (reference sequence). V dropped 8 bases and J dropped 4 bases, with 11 bases sitting between them. CDR3 sequence reads: CASLGEGYGYTF. For the CDR3, the DNA is TGTGCCAGCCTCGGGGAGGGCTATGGCTACACCTTC.

This chain uses TRBV5-1 with TRBJ2-6; the D gene is possibly TRBD2 (6 bases). V lost 4 bases, J lost 1 base, and 9 bases lay in between. The germline CDR1 and CDR2 sequences are SGHRS and YFSETQ. The CDR3 totals 15 residues. The CDR3 reads CASSAEGSGANVLTF. CDR3 nucleotide sequence: TGCGCCAGCAGCGCGGAGGGATCTGGGGCCAACGTCCTGACTTTC.

The V call is TRBV9, the J call TRBJ2-1, with TRBD2 identical over 12 bases. The germline gives CDR1 SGDLS, CDR2 YYNGEE. V lost 2 bases and J lost 8; bases outside the gene matches: 5. The CDR3 is 15 residues long. The CDR3 nucleotides are TGTGCCAGCAGCGTGACTAGCGGGGGATTGGATGAGCAGTTCTTC. This encodes CASSVTSGGLDEQFF. Full variable domain (outside the CDR3, taken from reference TRBV9 and TRBJ2-1): DSGVTQTPKHLITATGQRVTLRCSPRSGDLSVYWYQQSLDQGLQFLIQYYNGEERAKGNILERFSAQQFPDLHSELNLSSLELGDSALYFCASSVTSGGLDEQFFGPGTRLTVL.

The chain joins TRBV13 to TRBJ2-7; 7 nucleotides match TRBD1. V gave up 5 bases and J gave up 2 bases; unmatched junction bases: 12. The CDR3 is 16 residues long. The germline CDR1 and CDR2 sequences are PRHDT and FYEKMQ (reference sequence). CDR3 protein: CASSEAPGTATYEQYF. CDR3 in DNA: TGTGCCAGCAGCGAAGCACCCGGGACAGCGACCTACGAGCAGTACTTC.

Only a few counts were recorded for this clone. The CDR3 loop is CASSIRGVNTEAFF. In DNA, the CDR3 is TGTGCCAGTAGTATAAGGGGTGTTAACACTGAAGCTTTCTTT. This sequence joins TRBV19 and TRBJ1-1, with D possibly being TRBD1 (5 bases). CDR1 is LNHDA and CDR2 is SQIVND in the germline V gene (reference sequence). Trimming cost V 2 bases and J 2 bases, with 9 bases left between them. The CDR3 sequence is 14 residues long.

This clone was found a few times. Sequence at one end of the junction differs from germline and may be a read error. The rearrangement joins TRBV14 to TRBJ2-1; 15 nucleotides align to TRBD2. CDR1 is SGHDN, CDR2 FVKESK, per germline. The CDR3 runs to 15 residues. As DNA, the CDR3 is TGTGCCAGCAGTCAAGGGACTAGCGGGAGGAATGAGCAGTTCTTC. This gives the protein CASSQGTSGRNEQFF.

This chain uses TRBV28 with TRBJ2-7; TRBD1 matches 8 bases. V trimming: 5 bases; J trimming: 6 bases; junction bases outside the gene matches: 24. CDR3 length equals 19 residues. Germline lookup yields CDR1 MDHEN and CDR2 SYDVKM. Here the CDR3 reads CASSPSRQGRARTYSEQYF. The DNA for the CDR3 is TGTGCCAGCAGTCCGTCCCGACAGGGGAGAGCCCGGACCTATTCCGAGCAGTACTTC. Looking up the rest from reference TRBV28 and TRBJ2-7 gives the full variable domain: DVKVTQSSRYLVKRTGEKVFLECVQDMDHENMFWYRQDPGLGLRLIYFSYDVKMKEKGDIPEGYSVSREKKERFSLILESASTNQTSMYLCASSPSRQGRARTYSEQYFGPGTRLTVT.

The rearrangement links TRBV6-1 to TRBJ2-7, with TRBD1 identical over 7 bases. J gave up 3 bases and V 2 bases, and 4 bases lay outside the gene matches. CDR3 length equals 14 residues. Germline V gene sequence: CDR1 MNHNS, CDR2 SASEGT. CDR3 sequence: CASSELTGLYEQYF. CDR3 in DNA: TGTGCCAGCAGTGAATTGACAGGGCTCTACGAGCAGTACTTC.

The chain carries TRBV6-1 and TRBJ2-1; the match to TRBD2 covers 10 bases. After removal of 2 bases from V and 8 bases from J, the junction contained 12 bases not matched to a gene. Germline CDR1 and CDR2: MNHNS and SASEGT. The CDR3 spans 17 residues. Here the CDR3 reads CASSELIWTSGRDEQFF. CDR3 coding DNA: TGTGCCAGCAGTGAACTAATTTGGACTAGCGGACGGGATGAGCAGTTCTTC.

The CDR3 region is CASSVGLAGVNNEQFF. CDR3 nucleotides: TGCGCCAGCAGCGTGGGACTAGCGGGAGTAAACAATGAGCAGTTCTTC. The chain is built from TRBV5-1 and TRBJ2-1; 14 nucleotides agree with TRBD2. The V gene's germline CDR1 is SGHRS and CDR2 YFSETQ. CDR3 length: 16 amino acids. V was clipped by 4 bases and J by 5 bases; unmatched bases: 5.

On this clone: A junction end diverges from the germline sequence, so it may reflect a read error. This chain links TRBV7-9 with TRBJ2-1, with 12 bases identical to TRBD2. The CDR3 is made up of 12 amino acids. Germline V gives CDR1 SEHNR, CDR2 FQNEAQ (reference sequence). The CDR3 sequence is CASSPGLAGSVF. The CDR3 DNA follows: TGTGCCAGCAGCCCCGGACTAGCGGGAAGCGTCTTC.

J is TRBJ2-7 and V is TRBV28; tentatively, D is TRBD2 (5 bases). The CDR3 sequence is 13 residues long. Trimming took 6 bases from V and 0 from J, leaving 9 bases between them. Germline V gene sequence: CDR1 MDHEN, CDR2 SYDVKM. CDR3 loop: CASSLSVSYEQYF. CDR3 coding DNA: TGTGCCAGCAGCCTTAGCGTCTCCTACGAGCAGTACTTC. The full variable domain, completed using reference TRBV28 and TRBJ2-7, is DVKVTQSSRYLVKRTGEKVFLECVQDMDHENMFWYRQDPGLGLRLIYFSYDVKMKEKGDIPEGYSVSREKKERFSLILESASTNQTSMYLCASSLSVSYEQYFGPGTRLTVT.

V is TRBV6-1 and J is TRBJ1-1; D is perhaps TRBD1 (6 bases). The length of the CDR3 is 17 residues. Germline CDR1 reads MNHNS; CDR2 reads SASEGT. Deletions cut 3 bases from V and 2 bases from J, with 19 bases between. The CDR3 DNA reads as TGTGCCAGCAGTGACTGGCAGGGGAACCTTCTAAACACTGAAGCTTTCTTT. Its translation: CASSDWQGNLLNTEAFF.

This chain joins TRBV7-2 and TRBJ2-5, with D perhaps TRBD2 (7 bases). The J call may be in error: the DNA end matches TRBJ2-7 better. This CDR3 is built from 14 residues. Germline CDR1 reads SGHTA; CDR2 reads FQGNSA. The CDR3 loop is CASSLYGGGGEQYF. The DNA of the CDR3 is TGTGCCAGCAGCTTATACGGCGGGGGCGGCGAGCAGTACTTC.

The genes are TRBV5-1 and TRBJ1-2; TRBD1 aligns across 12 bases. The J segment lost 0 bases and the V segment lost 1 base, leaving 7 bases of the junction unmatched. Germline CDR1 SGHRS, CDR2 YFSETQ. This CDR3 has 18 amino acids. The CDR3 DNA reads TGCGCCAGCAGCTTGACCCCGGGACAGGGGGCATCTAACTATGGCTACACCTTC. The encoded protein is CASSLTPGQGASNYGYTF.

This CDR3 reads CASSLSTRAEAFF. CDR3 DNA sequence: TGTGCCAGCAGTTTATCAACGAGGGCTGAAGCTTTCTTT. The gene calls are TRBV28 and TRBJ1-1; D not resolved. CDR3 size: 13 residues. Trimming left V 1 base short and J 6 bases short, with 9 bases between. Per germline, CDR1 MDHEN and CDR2 SYDVKM.

This sequence joins TRBV5-1 and TRBJ2-7; the D is unclear. V lost 0 bases to trimming and J lost 4 bases, with 5 bases between them. Germline V gene sequence: CDR1 SGHRS, CDR2 YFSETQ. The CDR3 length is 12 residues. DNA of the CDR3: TGCGCCAGCAGCTTGGTCAGTTACGAGCAGTACTTC. This encodes CASSLVSYEQYF. Variable domain in full (rest from reference TRBV5-1 and TRBJ2-7): KAGVTQTPRYLIKTRGQQVTLSCSPISGHRSVSWYQQTPGQGLQFLFEYFSETQRNKGNFPGRFSGRQFSNSRSEMNVSTLELGDSALYLCASSLVSYEQYFGPGTRLTVT.

The chain carries TRBV19 and TRBJ2-3; TRBD2 agrees at 7 bases. V dropped 6 bases and J dropped 4; count of bases not matched to a gene: 7. Germline values: CDR1 LNHDA, CDR2 SQIVND (reference sequence). The CDR3 loop spans 14 amino acids. As DNA, the CDR3 is TGTGCCAGTAGATGGCGGGGGAGGCCAGATACGCAGTATTTT. It codes for CASRWRGRPDTQYF.

The rearrangement joins TRBV5-4 to TRBJ2-1, with D possibly matching TRBD1 (6 bases). V dropped 2 bases and J dropped 6 bases, with 15 bases sitting between them. CDR1 is SGHNT, CDR2 YYREEE, per germline (reference sequence). The CDR3 extends over 15 amino acids. The CDR3: CASSLRYRVPNEQFF. Here the CDR3 DNA reads TGTGCCAGCAGCTTACGATACAGGGTACCCAATGAGCAGTTCTTC.

This clone was observed a handful of times. The chain uses TRBV5-1 and TRBJ1-1, with D possibly matching TRBD1 (5 bases). The CDR3 runs 14 residues. The V gene's germline CDR1 is SGHRS and CDR2 YFSETQ. The ends were cut back, 2 bases at V and 2 bases at J, with 10 bases in the middle. DNA of the CDR3: TGCGCCAGCAGCTTATTGACAGAAAACACTGAAGCTTTCTTT. Its protein product is CASSLLTENTEAFF.

This clone appeared a few times. V gene TRBV30 combines with J gene TRBJ2-7, with 8 positions matching TRBD1. The CDR3 is 14 amino acids. The V gene end was trimmed by 2 bases and the J gene end by 3 bases; junction bases not matched to a gene: 6. CDR1 is GTSNPN and CDR2 is SVGIG in the germline V gene (reference sequence). The CDR3 protein is CAWSKQGAVYEQYF. CDR3 nucleotides: TGTGCCTGGAGTAAGCAGGGGGCTGTCTACGAGCAGTACTTC.

This chain joins TRBV7-9 and TRBJ1-2; weak D call: TRBD1 (6 bases). The V and J ends lost 2 bases and 8 bases respectively, with 18 bases between them. The germline CDR1 and CDR2 sequences are SEHNR and FQNEAQ (reference sequence). The CDR3 sequence is 15 residues long. The CDR3 is CASSLSRGAGDGYTF. The CDR3 coding sequence is TGTGCCAGCAGCTTAAGCCGGGGGGCAGGGGACGGCTACACCTTC. Using reference TRBV7-9 and TRBJ1-2 for the parts outside the CDR3, the full variable domain is DTGVSQNPRHKITKRGQNVTFRCDPISEHNRLYWYRQTLGQGPEFLTYFQNEAQLEKSRLLSDRFSAERPKGSFSTLEIQRTEQGDSAMYLCASSLSRGAGDGYTFGSGTRLTVV.

The V call is TRBV28, the J call TRBJ1-5; D remains unclear. V dropped 6 bases and J dropped 3 bases, with 18 bases sitting between them. The germline V gene encodes CDR1 MDHEN and CDR2 SYDVKM. The CDR3 runs to 16 residues. This chain's CDR3 is CASRPGGGVHNQPQHF. Here the CDR3 DNA reads TGTGCCAGCAGGCCGGGAGGCGGCGTCCACAATCAGCCCCAGCATTTT. Using reference TRBV28 and TRBJ1-5 for the parts outside the CDR3, the full variable domain is DVKVTQSSRYLVKRTGEKVFLECVQDMDHENMFWYRQDPGLGLRLIYFSYDVKMKEKGDIPEGYSVSREKKERFSLILESASTNQTSMYLCASRPGGGVHNQPQHFGDGTRLSIL.